This T cell receptor beta chain was sequenced during a study of blood T cells in healthy people across ages. Study in general: Capture by template switching was about one barcoded beta molecule per two T cells.

A second PCR, run for roughly 7 to 12 cycles, used a sample-barcoded 5' primer plus a J-beta primer mix. Every cDNA molecule carried a tag from a template-switch adaptor bearing 12 random nucleotides. Each sample yielded at least 2.5 million CDR3-containing paired-end reads. TCRdb used MiXCR to reprocess the 5' RACE reads, holding one entry per CDR3 protein. This repertoire shows around 1.1 million distinct CDR3 sequences, 35% to 45% found once; its top ten account for around 14%. This clonotype was picked up a small number of times. This CDR3 is 15 amino acids long. Per the germline V gene, CDR1 is SGHTA and CDR2 is FQGNSA. The ends were cut back, 1 base at V and 3 bases at J, with 12 bases in the middle. Per individual sample, total RNA of at least 6 micrograms was extracted.

This receptor was identified in a man aged 18 to 30 in good health. The specimen sequenced was blood. The chain uses TRBV7-2 and TRBJ2-5, with D hard to call. CDR3 in amino acids: CASSLVFGQEETQYF. CDR3 nucleotides: TGTGCCAGCAGCTTAGTATTCGGGCAGGAAGAGACCCAGTACTTC.